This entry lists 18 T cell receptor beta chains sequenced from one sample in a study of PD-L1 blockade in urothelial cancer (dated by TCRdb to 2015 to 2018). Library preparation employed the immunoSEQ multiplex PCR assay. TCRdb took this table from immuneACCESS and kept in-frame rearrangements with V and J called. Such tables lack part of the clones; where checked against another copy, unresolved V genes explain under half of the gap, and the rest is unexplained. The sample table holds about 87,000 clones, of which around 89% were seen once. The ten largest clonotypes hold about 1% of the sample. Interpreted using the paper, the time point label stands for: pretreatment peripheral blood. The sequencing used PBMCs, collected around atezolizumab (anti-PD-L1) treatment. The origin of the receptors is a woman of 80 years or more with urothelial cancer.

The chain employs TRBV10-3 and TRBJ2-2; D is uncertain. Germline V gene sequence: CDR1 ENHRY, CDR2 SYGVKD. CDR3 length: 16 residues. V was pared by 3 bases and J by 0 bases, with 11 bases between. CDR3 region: CAISENLAANTGELFF. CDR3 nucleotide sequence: TGTGCCATCAGTGAAAATCTGGCAGCGAACACCGGGGAGCTGTTTTTT.

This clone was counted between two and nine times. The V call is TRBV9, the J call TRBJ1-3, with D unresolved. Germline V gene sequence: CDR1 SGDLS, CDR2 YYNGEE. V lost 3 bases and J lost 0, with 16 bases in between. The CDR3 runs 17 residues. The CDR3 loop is CASSETSRIDSGNTIYF. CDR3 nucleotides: TGTGCCAGCAGCGAGACCTCCAGGATTGACTCTGGAAACACCATATATTTT.

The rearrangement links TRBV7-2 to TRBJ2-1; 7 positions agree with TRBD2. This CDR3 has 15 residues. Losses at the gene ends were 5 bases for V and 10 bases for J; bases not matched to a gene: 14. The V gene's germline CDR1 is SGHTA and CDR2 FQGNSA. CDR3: CASSPRASGAQEQFF. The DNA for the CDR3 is TGTGCCAGCAGCCCCCGCGCTAGCGGTGCTCAAGAGCAGTTCTTC.

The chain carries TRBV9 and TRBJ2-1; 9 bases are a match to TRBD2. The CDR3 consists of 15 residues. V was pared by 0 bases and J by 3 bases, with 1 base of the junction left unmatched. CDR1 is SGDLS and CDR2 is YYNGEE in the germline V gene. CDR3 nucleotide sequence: TGTGCCAGCAGCGTAGCAGCGGGAGGCTACAATGAGCAGTTCTTC. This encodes CASSVAAGGYNEQFF.

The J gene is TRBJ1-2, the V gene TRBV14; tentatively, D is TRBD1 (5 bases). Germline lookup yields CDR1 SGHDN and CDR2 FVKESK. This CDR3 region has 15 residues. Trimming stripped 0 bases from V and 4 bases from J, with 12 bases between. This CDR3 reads CASSQDRGGSYGYTF. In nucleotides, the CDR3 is TGTGCCAGCAGCCAAGATCGGGGGGGGAGCTATGGCTACACCTTC.

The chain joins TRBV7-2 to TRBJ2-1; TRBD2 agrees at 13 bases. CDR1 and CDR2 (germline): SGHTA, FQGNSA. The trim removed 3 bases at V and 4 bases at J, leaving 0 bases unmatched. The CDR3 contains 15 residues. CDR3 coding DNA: TGTGCCAGCAGCTTGGGACTAGCGGGGTACAATGAGCAGTTCTTC. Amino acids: CASSLGLAGYNEQFF.

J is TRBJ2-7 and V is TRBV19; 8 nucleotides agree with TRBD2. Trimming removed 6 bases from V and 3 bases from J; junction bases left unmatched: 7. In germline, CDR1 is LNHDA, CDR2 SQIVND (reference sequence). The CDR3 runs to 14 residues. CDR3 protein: CASSPGGAVYEQYF. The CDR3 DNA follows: TGTGCCAGTAGCCCGGGGGGGGCAGTCTACGAGCAGTACTTC.

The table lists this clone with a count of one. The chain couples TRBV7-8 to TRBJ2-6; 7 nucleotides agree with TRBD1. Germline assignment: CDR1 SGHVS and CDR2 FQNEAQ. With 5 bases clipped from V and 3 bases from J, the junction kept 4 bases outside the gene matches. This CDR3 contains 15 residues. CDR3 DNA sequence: TGTGCCAGCAGCACAGGGGAAGTTGGGGCCAACGTCCTGACTTTC. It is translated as CASSTGEVGANVLTF. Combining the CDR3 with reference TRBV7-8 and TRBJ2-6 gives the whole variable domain GAGVSQSPRYKVAKRGQDVALRCDPISGHVSLFWYQQALGQGPEFLTYFQNEAQLDKSGLPSDRFFAERPEGSVSTLKIQRTQQEDSAVYLCASSTGEVGANVLTFGAGSRLTVL.

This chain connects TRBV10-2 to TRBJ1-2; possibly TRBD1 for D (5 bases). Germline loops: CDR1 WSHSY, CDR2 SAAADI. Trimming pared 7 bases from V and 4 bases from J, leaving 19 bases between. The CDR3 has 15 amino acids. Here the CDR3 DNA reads TGCGCCAGCACCCCCGGGGGGGGTTGGAGCTATGGCTACACCTTC. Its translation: CASTPGGGWSYGYTF.

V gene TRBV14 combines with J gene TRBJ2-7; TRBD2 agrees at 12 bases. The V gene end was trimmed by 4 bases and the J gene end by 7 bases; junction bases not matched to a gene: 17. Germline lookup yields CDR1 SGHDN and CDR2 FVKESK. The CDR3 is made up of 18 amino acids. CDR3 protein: CASSPGPGLAGGVREQYF. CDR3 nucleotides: TGTGCCAGCAGCCCCGGACCCGGGCTAGCGGGAGGGGTCCGGGAGCAGTACTTC.

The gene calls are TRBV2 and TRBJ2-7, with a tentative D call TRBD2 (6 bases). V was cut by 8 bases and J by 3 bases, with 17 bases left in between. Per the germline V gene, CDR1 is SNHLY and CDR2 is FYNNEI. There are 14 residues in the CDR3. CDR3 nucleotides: TGTGCCAGCCGCCGGGACTGGGTCAACTACGAGCAGTACTTC. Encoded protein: CASRRDWVNYEQYF.

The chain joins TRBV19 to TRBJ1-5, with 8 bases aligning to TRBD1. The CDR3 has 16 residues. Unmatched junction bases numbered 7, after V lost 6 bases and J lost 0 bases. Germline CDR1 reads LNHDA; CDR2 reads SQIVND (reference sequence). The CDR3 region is CASSPRQGNSNQPQHF. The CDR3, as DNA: TGTGCCAGTAGCCCCCGACAGGGGAATAGCAATCAGCCCCAGCATTTT.

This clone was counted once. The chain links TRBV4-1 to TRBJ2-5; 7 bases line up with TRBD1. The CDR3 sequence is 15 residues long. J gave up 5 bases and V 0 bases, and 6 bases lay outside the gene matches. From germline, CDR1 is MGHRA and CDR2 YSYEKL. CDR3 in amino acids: CASSQDLDRRETQYF. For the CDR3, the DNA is TGCGCCAGCAGCCAAGATTTGGACAGGCGGGAGACCCAGTACTTC.

CDR3 coding DNA: TGTGCCAGCAGCTTAGAGCGGACAGATACGCAGTATTTT. Its translation is CASSLERTDTQYF. This chain uses TRBV11-3 with TRBJ2-3, with D uncertain. The germline gives CDR1 SGHNT, CDR2 YENEEA. Deletions cut 0 bases from V and 3 bases from J, with 4 bases between. CDR3 length: 13 amino acids.

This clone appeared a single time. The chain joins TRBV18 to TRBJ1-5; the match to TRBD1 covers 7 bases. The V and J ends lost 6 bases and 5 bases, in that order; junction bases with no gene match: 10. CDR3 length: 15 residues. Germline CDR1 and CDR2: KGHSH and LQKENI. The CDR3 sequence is CASSHDRDGDQPQHF. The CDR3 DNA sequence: TGTGCCAGCTCCCATGACAGGGATGGAGATCAGCCCCAGCATTTT.

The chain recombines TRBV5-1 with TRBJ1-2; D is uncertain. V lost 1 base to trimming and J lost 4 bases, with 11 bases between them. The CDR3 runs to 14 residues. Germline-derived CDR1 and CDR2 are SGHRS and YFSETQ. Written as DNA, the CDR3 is TGCGCCAGCAGCTTGAATACGGTCTCCTATGGCTACACCTTC. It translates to CASSLNTVSYGYTF.

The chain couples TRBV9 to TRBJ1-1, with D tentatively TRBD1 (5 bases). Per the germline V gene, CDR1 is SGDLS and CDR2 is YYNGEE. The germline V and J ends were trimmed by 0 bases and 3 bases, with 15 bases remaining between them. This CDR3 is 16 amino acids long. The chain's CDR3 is CASSVALGGTDTEAFF. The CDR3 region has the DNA TGTGCCAGCAGCGTAGCTCTTGGAGGGACGGACACTGAAGCTTTCTTT.

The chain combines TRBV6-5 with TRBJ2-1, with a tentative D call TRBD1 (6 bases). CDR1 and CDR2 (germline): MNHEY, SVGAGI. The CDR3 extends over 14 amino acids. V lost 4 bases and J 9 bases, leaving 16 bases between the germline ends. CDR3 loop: CASSSPGHLSEQFF. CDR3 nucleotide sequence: TGTGCCAGCAGTTCCCCGGGACATCTCAGTGAGCAGTTCTTC.